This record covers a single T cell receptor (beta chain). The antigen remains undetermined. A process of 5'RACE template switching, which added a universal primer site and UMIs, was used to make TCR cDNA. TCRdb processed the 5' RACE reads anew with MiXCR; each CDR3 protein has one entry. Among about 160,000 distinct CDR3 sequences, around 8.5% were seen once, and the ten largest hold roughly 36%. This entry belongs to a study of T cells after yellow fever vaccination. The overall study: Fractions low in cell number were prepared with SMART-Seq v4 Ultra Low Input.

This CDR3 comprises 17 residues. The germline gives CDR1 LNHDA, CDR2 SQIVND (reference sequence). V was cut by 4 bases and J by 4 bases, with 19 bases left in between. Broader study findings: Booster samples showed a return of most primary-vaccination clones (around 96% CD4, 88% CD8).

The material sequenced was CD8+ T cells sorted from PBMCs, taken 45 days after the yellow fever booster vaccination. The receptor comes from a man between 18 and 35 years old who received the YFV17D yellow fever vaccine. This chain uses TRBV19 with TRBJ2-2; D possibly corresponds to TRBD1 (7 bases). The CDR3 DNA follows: TGTGCCAGTAGTAGGATACCCGGAGGGGGCAGCACCGGGGAGCTGTTTTTT. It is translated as CASSRIPGGGSTGELFF. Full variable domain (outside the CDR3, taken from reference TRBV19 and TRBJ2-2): DGGITQSPKYLFRKEGQNVTLSCEQNLNHDAMYWYRQDPGQGLRLIYYSQIVNDFQKGDIAEGYSVSREKKESFPLTVTSAQKNPTAFYLCASSRIPGGGSTGELFFGEGSRLTVL.